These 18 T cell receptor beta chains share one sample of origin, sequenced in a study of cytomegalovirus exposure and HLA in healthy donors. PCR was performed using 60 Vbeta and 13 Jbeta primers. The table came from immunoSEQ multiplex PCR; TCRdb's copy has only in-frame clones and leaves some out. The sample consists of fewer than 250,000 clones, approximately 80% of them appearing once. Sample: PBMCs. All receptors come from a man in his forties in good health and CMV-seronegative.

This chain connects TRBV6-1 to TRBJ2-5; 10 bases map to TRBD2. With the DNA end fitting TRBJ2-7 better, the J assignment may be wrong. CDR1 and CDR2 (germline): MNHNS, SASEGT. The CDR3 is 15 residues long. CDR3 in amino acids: CASSEELAGVYEQYF. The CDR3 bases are TGTGCCAGCAGTGAAGAGCTAGCGGGGGTCTACGAGCAGTACTTC.

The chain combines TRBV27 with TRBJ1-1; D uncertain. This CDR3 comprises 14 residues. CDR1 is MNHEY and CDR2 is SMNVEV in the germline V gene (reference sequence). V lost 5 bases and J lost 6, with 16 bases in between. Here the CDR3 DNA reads TGTGCCAGCAGTCCTCTAGTCCCCGGGGCTGAAGCTTTCTTT. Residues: CASSPLVPGAEAFF.

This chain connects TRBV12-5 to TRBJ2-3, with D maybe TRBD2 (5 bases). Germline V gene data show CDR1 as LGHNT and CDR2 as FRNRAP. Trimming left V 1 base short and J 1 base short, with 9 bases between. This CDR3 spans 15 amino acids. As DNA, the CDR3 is TGTGCTAGTGGTTTGGGAGGGATAGGCACAGATACGCAGTATTTT. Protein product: CASGLGGIGTDTQYF. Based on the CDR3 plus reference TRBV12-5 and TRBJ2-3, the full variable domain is DARVTQTPRHKVTEMGQEVTMRCQPILGHNTVFWYRQTMMQGLELLAYFRNRAPLDDSGMPKDRFSAEMPDATLATLKIQPSEPRDSAVYFCASGLGGIGTDTQYFGPGTRLTVL.

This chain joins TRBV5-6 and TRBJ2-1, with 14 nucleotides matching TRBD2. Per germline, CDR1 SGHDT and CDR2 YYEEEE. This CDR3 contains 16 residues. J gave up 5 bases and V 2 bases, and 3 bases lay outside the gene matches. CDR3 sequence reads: CASSFGTSGGNNEQFF. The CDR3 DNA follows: TGTGCCAGCAGCTTCGGGACTAGCGGGGGTAACAATGAGCAGTTCTTC.

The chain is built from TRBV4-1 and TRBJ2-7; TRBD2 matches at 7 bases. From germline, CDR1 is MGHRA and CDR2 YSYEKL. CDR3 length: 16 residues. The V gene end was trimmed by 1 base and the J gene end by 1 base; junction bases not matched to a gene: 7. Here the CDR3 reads CASSQGILAASYEQYF. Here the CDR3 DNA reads TGCGCCAGCAGCCAAGGGATCCTAGCGGCATCCTACGAGCAGTACTTC.

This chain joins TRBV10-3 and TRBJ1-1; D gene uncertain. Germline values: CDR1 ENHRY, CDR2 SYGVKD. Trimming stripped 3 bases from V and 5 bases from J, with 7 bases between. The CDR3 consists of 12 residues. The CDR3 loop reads CAISDRFTEAFF. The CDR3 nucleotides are TGTGCCATCAGTGACAGGTTTACTGAAGCTTTCTTT.

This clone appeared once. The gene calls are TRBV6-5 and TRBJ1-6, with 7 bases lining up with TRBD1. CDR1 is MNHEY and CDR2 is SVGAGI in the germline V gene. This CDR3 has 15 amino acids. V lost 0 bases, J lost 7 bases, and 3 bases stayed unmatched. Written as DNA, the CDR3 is TGTGCCAGCAGTTACTCCGGGACAGCGAATTCACCCCTCCACTTT. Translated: CASSYSGTANSPLHF.

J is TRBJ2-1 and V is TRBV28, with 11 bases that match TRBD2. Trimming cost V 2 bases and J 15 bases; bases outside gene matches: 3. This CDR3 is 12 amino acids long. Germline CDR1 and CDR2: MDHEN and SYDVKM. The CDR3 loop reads CASSLTSGRRFF. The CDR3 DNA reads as TGTGCCAGCAGTTTAACTAGCGGGAGACGGTTCTTC.

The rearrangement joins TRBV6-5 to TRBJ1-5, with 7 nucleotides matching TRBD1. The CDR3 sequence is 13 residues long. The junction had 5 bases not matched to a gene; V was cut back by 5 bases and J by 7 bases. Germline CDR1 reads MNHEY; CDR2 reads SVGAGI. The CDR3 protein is CASSETGNQPQHF. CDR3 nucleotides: TGTGCCAGCAGTGAGACAGGGAACCAGCCCCAGCATTTT.

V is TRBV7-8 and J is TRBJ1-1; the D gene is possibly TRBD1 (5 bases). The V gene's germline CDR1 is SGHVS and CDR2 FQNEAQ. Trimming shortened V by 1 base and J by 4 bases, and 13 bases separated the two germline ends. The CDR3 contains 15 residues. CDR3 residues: CASSLEEVGVTEAFF. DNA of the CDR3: TGTGCCAGCAGCTTAGAAGAGGTAGGGGTCACTGAAGCTTTCTTT.

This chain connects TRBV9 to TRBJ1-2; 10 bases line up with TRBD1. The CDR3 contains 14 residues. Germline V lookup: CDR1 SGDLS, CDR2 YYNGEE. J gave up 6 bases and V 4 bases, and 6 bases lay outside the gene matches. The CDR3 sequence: CASSSLGTGDGYTF. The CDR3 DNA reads TGTGCCAGCAGCTCCCTGGGGACAGGGGATGGCTACACCTTC. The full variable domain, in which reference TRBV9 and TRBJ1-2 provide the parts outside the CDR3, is DSGVTQTPKHLITATGQRVTLRCSPRSGDLSVYWYQQSLDQGLQFLIQYYNGEERAKGNILERFSAQQFPDLHSELNLSSLELGDSALYFCASSSLGTGDGYTFGSGTRLTVV.

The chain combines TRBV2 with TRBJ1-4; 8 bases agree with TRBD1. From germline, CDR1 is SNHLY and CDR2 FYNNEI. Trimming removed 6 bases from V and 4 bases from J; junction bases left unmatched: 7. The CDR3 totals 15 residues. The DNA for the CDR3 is TGTGCCAGCAGGGAAAGGACAGGGTATAATGAAAAACTGTTTTTT. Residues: CASRERTGYNEKLFF.

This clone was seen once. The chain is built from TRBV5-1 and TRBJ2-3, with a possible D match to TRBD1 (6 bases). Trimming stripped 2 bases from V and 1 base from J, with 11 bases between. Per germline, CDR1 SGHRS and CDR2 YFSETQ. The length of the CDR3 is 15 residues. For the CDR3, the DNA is TGCGCCAGCAGCTTCGGACAGCTTGGCACAGATACGCAGTATTTT. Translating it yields CASSFGQLGTDTQYF.

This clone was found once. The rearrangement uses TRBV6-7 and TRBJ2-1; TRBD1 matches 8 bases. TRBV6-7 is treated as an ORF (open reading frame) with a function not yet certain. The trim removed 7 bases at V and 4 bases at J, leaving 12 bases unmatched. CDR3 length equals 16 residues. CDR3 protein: CASKKEPGQDYNEQFF. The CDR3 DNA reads TGTGCCAGCAAAAAAGAACCGGGACAGGATTACAATGAGCAGTTCTTC.

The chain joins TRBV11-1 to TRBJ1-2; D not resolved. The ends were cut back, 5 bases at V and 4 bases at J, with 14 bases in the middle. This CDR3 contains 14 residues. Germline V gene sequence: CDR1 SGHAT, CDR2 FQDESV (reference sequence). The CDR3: CASSPRRDSYGYTF. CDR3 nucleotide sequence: TGTGCCAGCAGCCCTCGGAGGGATTCCTATGGCTACACCTTC.

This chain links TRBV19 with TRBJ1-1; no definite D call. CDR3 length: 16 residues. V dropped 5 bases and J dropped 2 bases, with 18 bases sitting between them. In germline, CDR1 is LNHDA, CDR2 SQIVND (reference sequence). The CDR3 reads CASSPWQISSNTEAFF. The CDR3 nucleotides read TGTGCCAGTAGTCCTTGGCAGATTTCCTCAAACACTGAAGCTTTCTTT.

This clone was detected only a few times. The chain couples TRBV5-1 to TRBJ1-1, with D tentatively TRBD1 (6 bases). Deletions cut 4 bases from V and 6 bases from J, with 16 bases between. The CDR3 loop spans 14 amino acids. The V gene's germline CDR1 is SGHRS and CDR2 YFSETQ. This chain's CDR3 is CASSTFSGTPEAFF. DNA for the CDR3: TGCGCCAGCAGCACATTTTCCGGGACACCTGAAGCTTTCTTT.

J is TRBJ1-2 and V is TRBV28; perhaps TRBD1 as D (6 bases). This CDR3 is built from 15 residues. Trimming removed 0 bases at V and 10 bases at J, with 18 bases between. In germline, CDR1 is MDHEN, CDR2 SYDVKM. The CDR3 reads CASSLWQGRHSIYTF. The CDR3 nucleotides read TGTGCCAGCAGTTTATGGCAGGGGCGCCATAGTATCTACACCTTC.